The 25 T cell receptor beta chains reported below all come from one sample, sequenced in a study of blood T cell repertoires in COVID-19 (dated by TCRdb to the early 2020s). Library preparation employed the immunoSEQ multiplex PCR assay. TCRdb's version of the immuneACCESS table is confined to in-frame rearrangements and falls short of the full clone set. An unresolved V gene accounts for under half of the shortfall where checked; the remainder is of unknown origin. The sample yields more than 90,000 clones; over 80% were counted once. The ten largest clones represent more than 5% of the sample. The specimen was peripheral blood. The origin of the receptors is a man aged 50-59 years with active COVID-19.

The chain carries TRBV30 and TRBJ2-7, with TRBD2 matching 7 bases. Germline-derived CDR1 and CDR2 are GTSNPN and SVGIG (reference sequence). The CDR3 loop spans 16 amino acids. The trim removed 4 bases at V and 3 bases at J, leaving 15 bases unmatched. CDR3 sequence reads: CAWNPPGLPLGYEQYF. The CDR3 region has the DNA TGTGCCTGGAACCCCCCGGGACTACCACTCGGCTACGAGCAGTACTTC.

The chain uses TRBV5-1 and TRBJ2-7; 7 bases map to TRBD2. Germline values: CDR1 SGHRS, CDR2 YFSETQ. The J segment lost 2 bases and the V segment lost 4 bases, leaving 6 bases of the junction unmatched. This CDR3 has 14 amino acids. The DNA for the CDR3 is TGCGCCAGCAGCCGGGGGGACTCTGCCTACGAGCAGTACTTC. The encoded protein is CASSRGDSAYEQYF.

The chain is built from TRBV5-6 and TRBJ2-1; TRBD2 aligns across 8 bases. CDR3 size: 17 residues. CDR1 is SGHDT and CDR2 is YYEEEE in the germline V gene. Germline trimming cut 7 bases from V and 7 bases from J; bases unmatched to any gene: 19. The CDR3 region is CASSPGGTSGSRNEQFF. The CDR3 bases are TGTGCCAGCTCGCCGGGGGGCACCAGCGGGAGTCGGAATGAGCAGTTCTTC.

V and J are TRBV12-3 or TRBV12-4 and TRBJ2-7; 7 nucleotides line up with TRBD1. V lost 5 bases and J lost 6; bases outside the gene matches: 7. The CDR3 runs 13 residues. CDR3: CASSIQGGSEQYF. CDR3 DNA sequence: TGTGCCAGCAGTATACAAGGGGGCAGCGAGCAGTACTTC.

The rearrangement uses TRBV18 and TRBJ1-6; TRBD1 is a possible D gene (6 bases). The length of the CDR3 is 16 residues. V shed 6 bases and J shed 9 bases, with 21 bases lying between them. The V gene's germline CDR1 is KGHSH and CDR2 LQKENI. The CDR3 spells CASSPKETGSGSPLHF. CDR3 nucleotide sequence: TGTGCCAGCTCCCCAAAAGAAACAGGGTCTGGTTCACCCCTCCACTTT.

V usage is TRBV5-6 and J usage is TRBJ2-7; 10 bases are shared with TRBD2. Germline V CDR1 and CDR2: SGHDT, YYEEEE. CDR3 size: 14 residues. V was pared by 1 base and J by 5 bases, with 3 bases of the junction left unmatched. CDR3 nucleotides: TGTGCCAGCAGCTTGCTCCTAGCGGGAGACGAGCAGTACTTC. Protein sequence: CASSLLLAGDEQYF.

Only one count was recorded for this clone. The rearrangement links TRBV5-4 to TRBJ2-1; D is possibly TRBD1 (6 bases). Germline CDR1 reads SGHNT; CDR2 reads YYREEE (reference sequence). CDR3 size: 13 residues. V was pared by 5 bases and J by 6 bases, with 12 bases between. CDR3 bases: TGTGCCAGCAGTAAACAGGGAGTCAATGAGCAGTTCTTC. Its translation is CASSKQGVNEQFF.

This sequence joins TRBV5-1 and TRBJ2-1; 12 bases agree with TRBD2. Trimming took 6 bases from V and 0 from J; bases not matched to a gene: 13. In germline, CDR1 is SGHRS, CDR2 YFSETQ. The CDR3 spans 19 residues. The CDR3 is CASITGLAGFPSSYNEQFF. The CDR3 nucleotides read TGCGCCAGCATCACTGGACTAGCGGGATTTCCCAGCTCCTACAATGAGCAGTTCTTC.

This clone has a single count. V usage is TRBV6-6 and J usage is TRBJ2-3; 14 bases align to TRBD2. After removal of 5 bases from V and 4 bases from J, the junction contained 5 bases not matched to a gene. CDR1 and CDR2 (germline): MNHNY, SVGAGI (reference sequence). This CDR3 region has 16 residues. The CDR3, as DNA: TGTGCCAGCAGTACGACTAGCGGGAGGGCCGCAGATACGCAGTATTTT. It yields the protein CASSTTSGRAADTQYF.

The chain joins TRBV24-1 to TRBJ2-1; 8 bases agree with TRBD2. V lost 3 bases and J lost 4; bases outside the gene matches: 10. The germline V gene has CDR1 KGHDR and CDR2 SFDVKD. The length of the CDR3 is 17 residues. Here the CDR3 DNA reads TGTGCCACCAGTGATCCCACTAGCGGAGGTGGTTACAATGAGCAGTTCTTC. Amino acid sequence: CATSDPTSGGGYNEQFF.

CDR3 protein: CASSSGGKYGYTF. For the CDR3, the DNA is TGTGCCAGCAGTTCCGGGGGGAAGTATGGCTACACCTTC. V is TRBV28 and J is TRBJ1-2; tentative D call: TRBD1 (5 bases). CDR1 is MDHEN and CDR2 is SYDVKM in the germline V gene. V lost 4 bases, J lost 5 bases, and 11 bases lay in between. The CDR3 sequence is 13 residues long.

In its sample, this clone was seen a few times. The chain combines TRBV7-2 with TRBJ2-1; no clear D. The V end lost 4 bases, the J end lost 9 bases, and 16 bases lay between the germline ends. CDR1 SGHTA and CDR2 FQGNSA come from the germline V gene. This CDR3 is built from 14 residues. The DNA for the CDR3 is TGTGCCAGCAGCTCACCCAGGTATCGTGGTGAGCAGTTCTTC. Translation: CASSSPRYRGEQFF. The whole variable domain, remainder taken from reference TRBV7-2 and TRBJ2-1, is GAGVSQSPSNKVTEKGKDVELRCDPISGHTALYWYRQSLGQGLEFLIYFQGNSAPDKSGLPSDRFSAERTGGSVSTLTIQRTQQEDSAVYLCASSSPRYRGEQFFGPGTRLTVL.

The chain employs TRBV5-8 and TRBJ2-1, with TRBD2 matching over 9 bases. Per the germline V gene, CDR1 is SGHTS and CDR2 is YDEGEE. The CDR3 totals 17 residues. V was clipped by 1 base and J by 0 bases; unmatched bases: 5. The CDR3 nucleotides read TGTGCCAGCAGCTTGAAGGGGACTAGCCTCTCCTACAATGAGCAGTTCTTC. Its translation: CASSLKGTSLSYNEQFF.

The CDR3 coding sequence is TGTGCCAGCAGTGAACGGGGGCAGCCCCAGCATTTT. It specifies CASSERGQPQHF. The rearrangement links TRBV2 to TRBJ1-5; possibly TRBD1 for D (5 bases). CDR1 is SNHLY, CDR2 FYNNEI, per germline. V was trimmed by 2 bases and J by 7 bases, leaving 6 bases between them. The CDR3 has 12 residues.

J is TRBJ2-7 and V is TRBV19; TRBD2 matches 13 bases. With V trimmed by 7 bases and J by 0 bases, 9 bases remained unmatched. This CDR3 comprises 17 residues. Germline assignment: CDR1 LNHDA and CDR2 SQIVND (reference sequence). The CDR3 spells CASTRGTSGKSSYEQYF. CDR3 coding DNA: TGTGCCAGTACCAGGGGGACTAGCGGGAAGAGCTCCTACGAGCAGTACTTC.

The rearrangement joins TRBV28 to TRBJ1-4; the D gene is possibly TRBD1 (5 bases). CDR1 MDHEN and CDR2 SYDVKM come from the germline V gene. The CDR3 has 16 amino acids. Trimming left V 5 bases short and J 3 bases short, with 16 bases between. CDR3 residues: CASSPVLQGPNEKLFF. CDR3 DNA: TGTGCCAGCAGTCCAGTGTTGCAGGGTCCTAATGAAAAACTGTTTTTT.

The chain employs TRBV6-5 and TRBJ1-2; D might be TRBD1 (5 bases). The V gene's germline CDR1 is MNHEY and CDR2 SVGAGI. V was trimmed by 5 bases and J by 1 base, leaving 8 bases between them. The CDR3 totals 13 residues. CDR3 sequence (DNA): TGTGCCAGCAGTAGGGGATTTAACTATGGCTACACCTTC. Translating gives CASSRGFNYGYTF.

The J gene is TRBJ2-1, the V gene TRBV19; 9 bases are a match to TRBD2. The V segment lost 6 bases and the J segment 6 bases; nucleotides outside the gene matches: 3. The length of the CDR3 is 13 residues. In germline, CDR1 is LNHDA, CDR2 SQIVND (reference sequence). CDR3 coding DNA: TGTGCCAGTAGGGCGGGGGGGCTCAATGAGCAGTTCTTC. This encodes CASRAGGLNEQFF.

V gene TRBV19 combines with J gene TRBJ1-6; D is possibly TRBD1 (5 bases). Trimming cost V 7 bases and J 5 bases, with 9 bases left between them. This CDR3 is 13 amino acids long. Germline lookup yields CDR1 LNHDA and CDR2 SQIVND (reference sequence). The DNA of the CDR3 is TGTGCCAGTACAGGGCCGAATAATTCACCCCTCCACTTT. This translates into CASTGPNNSPLHF.

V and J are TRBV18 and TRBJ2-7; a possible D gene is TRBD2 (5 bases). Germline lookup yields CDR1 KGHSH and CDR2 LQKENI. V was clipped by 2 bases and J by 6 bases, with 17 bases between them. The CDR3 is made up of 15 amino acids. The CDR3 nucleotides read TGTGCCAGCTCACCAACGAGTCAAAGAGGGCTCGAGCAGTACTTC. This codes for CASSPTSQRGLEQYF.

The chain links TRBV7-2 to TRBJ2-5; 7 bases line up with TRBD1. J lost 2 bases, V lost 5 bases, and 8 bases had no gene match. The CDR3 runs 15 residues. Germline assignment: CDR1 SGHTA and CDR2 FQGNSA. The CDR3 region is CASSVGQRGQETQYF. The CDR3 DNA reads TGTGCCAGCAGCGTGGGACAGAGAGGGCAAGAGACCCAGTACTTC.

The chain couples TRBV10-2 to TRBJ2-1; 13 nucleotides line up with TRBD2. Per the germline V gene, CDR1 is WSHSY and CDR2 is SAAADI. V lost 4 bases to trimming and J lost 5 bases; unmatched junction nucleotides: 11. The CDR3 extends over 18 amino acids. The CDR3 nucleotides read TGCGCCAGCAGTGGGACAGGGACTAGCGGGATTGTCGACAATGAGCAGTTCTTC. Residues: CASSGTGTSGIVDNEQFF.

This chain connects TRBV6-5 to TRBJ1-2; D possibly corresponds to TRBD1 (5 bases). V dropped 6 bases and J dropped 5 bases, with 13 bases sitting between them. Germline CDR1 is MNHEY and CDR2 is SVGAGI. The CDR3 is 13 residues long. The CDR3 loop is CASSRTQGYGYTF. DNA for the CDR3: TGTGCCAGCAGCCGGACGCAGGGATATGGCTACACCTTC.

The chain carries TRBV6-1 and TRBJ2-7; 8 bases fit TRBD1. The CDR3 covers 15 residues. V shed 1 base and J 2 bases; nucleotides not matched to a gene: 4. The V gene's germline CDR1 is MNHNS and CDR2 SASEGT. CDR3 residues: CASSEGYRGTYEQYF. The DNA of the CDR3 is TGTGCCAGCAGTGAAGGCTACAGGGGGACCTACGAGCAGTACTTC.

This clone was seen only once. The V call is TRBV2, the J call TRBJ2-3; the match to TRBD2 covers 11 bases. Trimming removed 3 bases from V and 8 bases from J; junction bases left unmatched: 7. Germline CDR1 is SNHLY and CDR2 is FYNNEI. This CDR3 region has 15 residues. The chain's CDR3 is CASSEGLAVAVTQYF. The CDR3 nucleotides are TGTGCCAGCAGTGAGGGACTAGCGGTCGCAGTTACGCAGTATTTT.